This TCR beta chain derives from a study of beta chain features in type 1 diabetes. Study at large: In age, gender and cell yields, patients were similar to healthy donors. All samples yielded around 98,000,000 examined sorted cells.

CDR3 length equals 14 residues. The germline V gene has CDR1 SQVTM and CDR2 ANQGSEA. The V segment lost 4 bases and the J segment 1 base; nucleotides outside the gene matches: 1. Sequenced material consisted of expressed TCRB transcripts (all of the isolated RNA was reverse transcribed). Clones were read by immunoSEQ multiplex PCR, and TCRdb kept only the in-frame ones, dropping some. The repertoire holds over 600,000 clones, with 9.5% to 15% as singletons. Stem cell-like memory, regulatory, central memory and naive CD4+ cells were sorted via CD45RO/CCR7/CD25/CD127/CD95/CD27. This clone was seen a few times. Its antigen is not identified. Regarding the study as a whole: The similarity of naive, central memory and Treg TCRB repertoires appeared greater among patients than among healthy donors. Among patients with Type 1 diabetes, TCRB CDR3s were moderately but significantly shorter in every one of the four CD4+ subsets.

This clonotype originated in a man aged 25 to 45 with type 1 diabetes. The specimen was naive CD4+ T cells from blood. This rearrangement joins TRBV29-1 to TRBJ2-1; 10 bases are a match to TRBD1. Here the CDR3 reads CSVGTGGSYNEQFF. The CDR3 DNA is TGCAGCGTTGGGACAGGGGGGTCCTACAATGAGCAGTTCTTC.